The 22 T cell receptor beta chains below come from one sample, sequenced in a study of cytomegalovirus exposure and HLA in healthy donors (dated by TCRdb to 2016 to 2017). Receptor libraries were prepared by the immunoSEQ multiplex PCR assay. TCRdb stores this immuneACCESS table with in-frame sequences only. Part of the clones is absent; in the studies checked, under half of the shortfall reflects unresolved V genes, and no reason is known for the rest. The sample has roughly 280,000 clones on record, 86% of them singletons. Of the sample, about 1% falls within the top ten clones. Material for sequencing was PBMCs. Receptor source: a woman younger than 30 in good health and CMV-seronegative.

The chain is built from TRBV29-1 and TRBJ2-7; 7 nucleotides match TRBD1. This CDR3 contains 15 residues. Per germline, CDR1 SQVTM and CDR2 ANQGSEA. With 5 bases clipped from V and 2 bases from J, the junction kept 12 bases outside the gene matches. The CDR3 DNA is TGCAGCGTTCTTCCGGACAGGTCAGGGGCCTACGAGCAGTACTTC. Encoded protein: CSVLPDRSGAYEQYF.

The V gene is TRBV9, the J gene TRBJ1-3; TRBD1 might be the D (5 bases). Trimming left V 0 bases short and J 2 bases short, with 12 bases between. Germline V lookup: CDR1 SGDLS, CDR2 YYNGEE. The CDR3 extends over 16 amino acids. CDR3 in amino acids: CASSVGGGAAGNTIYF. In DNA form, the CDR3 reads TGTGCCAGCAGCGTAGGAGGAGGGGCTGCTGGAAACACCATATATTTT.

The count of this clone is one. The CDR3 here is CASSLGEVNTEAFF. The CDR3 DNA sequence: TGCGCCAGCAGCTTGGGGGAGGTGAACACTGAAGCTTTCTTT. This chain uses TRBV5-1 with TRBJ1-1; no clear D. V was pared by 0 bases and J by 0 bases, with 6 bases between. Per germline, CDR1 SGHRS and CDR2 YFSETQ. This CDR3 is built from 14 residues.

This clone was recorded only once. The chain employs TRBV6-5 and TRBJ2-3, with 7 bases fitting TRBD2. CDR3 length: 12 residues. V dropped 9 bases and J dropped 4; count of bases not matched to a gene: 4. Germline CDR1 reads MNHEY; CDR2 reads SVGAGI. The CDR3 loop is CASMGGADTQYF. The CDR3 DNA sequence: TGTGCCAGTATGGGGGGGGCAGATACGCAGTATTTT.

J is TRBJ2-1 and V is TRBV5-4; 9 bases agree with TRBD1. Germline V gene sequence: CDR1 SGHNT, CDR2 YYREEE (reference sequence). The CDR3 extends over 17 amino acids. Trimming removed 1 base from V and 5 bases from J; junction bases left unmatched: 10. This chain's CDR3 is CASSLMGGTGKDNEQFF. For the CDR3, the DNA is TGTGCCAGCAGCTTGATGGGCGGGACAGGGAAAGACAATGAGCAGTTCTTC.

The chain recombines TRBV6-5 with TRBJ1-2; no firm D call. This CDR3 contains 11 residues. With 8 bases removed from V and 4 bases from J, the gap between germline ends came to 8 bases. CDR1 is MNHEY, CDR2 SVGAGI, per germline. Here the CDR3 DNA reads TGTGCCAGCCCGGTAATCTATGGCTACACCTTC. As protein: CASPVIYGYTF.

This clone was detected a few times. The chain carries TRBV10-1 and TRBJ2-7; no reliable D call. Germline assignment: CDR1 WNHNN and CDR2 SYGVQD (reference sequence). The V gene lost 2 bases and the J gene lost 3 bases, with 8 bases spanning the gap. This CDR3 is built from 13 residues. CDR3 amino acids: CASSERQDYEQYF. The CDR3 nucleotides are TGCGCCAGCAGTGAGCGGCAGGACTACGAGCAGTACTTC.

The chain carries TRBV30 and TRBJ1-5; D gene unclear. Trimming stripped 3 bases from V and 4 bases from J, with 10 bases between. This CDR3 is built from 13 residues. Germline CDR1 GTSNPN, CDR2 SVGIG (reference sequence). In nucleotides, the CDR3 is TGTGCCTGGAGCCCGTCTCGGAATCAGCCCCAGCATTTT. Protein product: CAWSPSRNQPQHF.

The CDR3, as DNA: TGTGCCAGCAGCTTAGACCCTAGCTCCTACGAGCAGTACTTC. Its protein product is CASSLDPSSYEQYF. The rearrangement joins TRBV7-6 to TRBJ2-7; D not certain. Between the trimmed V and J ends, which lost 1 base and 0 bases, there was a span of 7 bases. The CDR3 spans 14 residues. Germline V gene data show CDR1 as SGHVS and CDR2 as FNYEAQ.

The genes are TRBV29-1 and TRBJ2-7; 7 nucleotides agree with TRBD2. This CDR3 is 14 amino acids long. Losses at the gene ends were 4 bases for V and 2 bases for J; bases not matched to a gene: 8. Germline V gives CDR1 SQVTM, CDR2 ANQGSEA. The CDR3 DNA reads as TGCAGCGTTGTAAACGACGGACTAGCCTACGAGCAGTACTTC. Encoded protein: CSVVNDGLAYEQYF.

V gene TRBV6-5 combines with J gene TRBJ1-2, with D tentatively TRBD1 (6 bases). The CDR3 has 14 amino acids. Trimming removed 5 bases from V and 4 bases from J, with 14 bases in between. From germline, CDR1 is MNHEY and CDR2 SVGAGI. CDR3 DNA sequence: TGTGCCAGCAGTCAAAGGGGGGGGCTCTATGGCTACACCTTC. Its protein product is CASSQRGGLYGYTF.

The chain carries TRBV2 and TRBJ2-1, with D possibly matching TRBD1 (6 bases). The CDR3 has 14 amino acids. Germline V gene lookup returns CDR1 SNHLY and CDR2 FYNNEI. Trimming pared 7 bases from V and 3 bases from J, leaving 13 bases between. The CDR3 DNA is TGTGCCAGCAATACCGGACAGTACTACAATGAGCAGTTCTTC. As protein: CASNTGQYYNEQFF. The full variable domain, rest sourced from reference TRBV2 and TRBJ2-1, is EPEVTQTPSHQVTQMGQEVILRCVPISNHLYFYWYRQILGQKVEFLVSFYNNEISEKSEIFDDQFSVERPDGSNFTLKIRSTKLEDSAMYFCASNTGQYYNEQFFGPGTRLTVL.

The chain is built from TRBV29-1 and TRBJ1-5; no firm D call. CDR3 size: 15 residues. The V end was cut by 4 bases, the J end by 5 bases, with 18 bases between. Germline-derived CDR1 and CDR2 are SQVTM and ANQGSEA. CDR3 region: CSVAVGEGRHQPQHF. The CDR3 DNA sequence: TGCAGCGTTGCTGTAGGTGAGGGCCGCCATCAGCCCCAGCATTTT.

The chain is built from TRBV11-2 and TRBJ2-7; the match to TRBD1 covers 11 bases. Germline CDR1 SGHAT, CDR2 FQNNGV. This CDR3 has 14 residues. Germline trimming cut 5 bases from V and 2 bases from J; bases unmatched to any gene: 2. The CDR3 nucleotides are TGTGCCAGCAGCCCGGACAGGGGGCCCTACGAGCAGTACTTC. This codes for CASSPDRGPYEQYF.

The table lists this clone with a few counts. This chain links TRBV5-1 with TRBJ1-2, with 9 bases that match TRBD1. The V and J ends lost 0 bases and 3 bases, in that order; junction bases with no gene match: 3. Germline lookup yields CDR1 SGHRS and CDR2 YFSETQ. The CDR3 loop spans 15 amino acids. The CDR3 DNA follows: TGCGCCAGCAGCTTGGGTGGACAGGGGCACTATGGCTACACCTTC. This translates into CASSLGGQGHYGYTF. Based on the CDR3 plus reference TRBV5-1 and TRBJ1-2, the full variable domain is KAGVTQTPRYLIKTRGQQVTLSCSPISGHRSVSWYQQTPGQGLQFLFEYFSETQRNKGNFPGRFSGRQFSNSRSEMNVSTLELGDSALYLCASSLGGQGHYGYTFGSGTRLTVV.

This chain connects TRBV9 to TRBJ2-7; D gene ambiguous. Germline V gene data show CDR1 as SGDLS and CDR2 as YYNGEE. This CDR3 is built from 15 residues. Trimming took off 0 bases at V and 4 bases at J, with 14 bases between the two ends. Here the CDR3 reads CASSVDGQQIYEQYF. In DNA form, the CDR3 reads TGTGCCAGCAGCGTAGATGGGCAGCAAATTTACGAGCAGTACTTC.

This clone was observed once. This chain connects TRBV19 to TRBJ1-2, with 9 bases lining up with TRBD1. This CDR3 has 16 residues. Germline-derived CDR1 and CDR2 are LNHDA and SQIVND (reference sequence). J gave up 2 bases and V 3 bases, and 7 bases lay outside the gene matches. This chain's CDR3 is CASSMVWDRANYGYTF. CDR3 nucleotide sequence: TGTGCCAGTAGTATGGTCTGGGACAGGGCCAACTATGGCTACACCTTC.

The chain joins TRBV6-1 to TRBJ1-5; D unclear. Germline V gene data show CDR1 as MNHNS and CDR2 as SASEGT. The CDR3 extends over 11 amino acids. Trimming cost V 4 bases and J 11 bases, with 9 bases left between them. CDR3 region: CASSVSGTQHF. The CDR3 nucleotides are TGTGCCAGCAGTGTATCAGGAACCCAGCATTTT.

The chain carries TRBV18 and TRBJ2-7, with D unresolved. V was pared by 0 bases and J by 1 base, with 7 bases between. Germline V gives CDR1 KGHSH, CDR2 LQKENI. The CDR3 spans 14 residues. CDR3 nucleotides: TGTGCCAGCTCACCACCATCCCGTTCCTACGAGCAGTACTTC. Amino acid sequence: CASSPPSRSYEQYF. Supplemented by reference TRBV18 and TRBJ2-7, the full variable domain reads NAGVMQNPRHLVRRRGQEARLRCSPMKGHSHVYWYRQLPEEGLKFMVYLQKENIIDESGMPKERFSAEFPKEGPSILRIQQVVRGDSAAYFCASSPPSRSYEQYFGPGTRLTVT.

The chain couples TRBV30 to TRBJ1-5; D uncertain. The CDR3 is 13 amino acids. V was clipped by 2 bases and J by 4 bases, with 9 bases between them. Germline V gene lookup returns CDR1 GTSNPN and CDR2 SVGIG (reference sequence). The CDR3 coding sequence is TGTGCCTGGAGTCGTCAGGAAAATCAGCCCCAGCATTTT. It encodes CAWSRQENQPQHF.

DNA for the CDR3: TGTGCCAGCAGCTTAGGATACAGCTCCTACGAGCAGTACTTC. It encodes CASSLGYSSYEQYF. This rearrangement joins TRBV7-9 to TRBJ2-7; D is unresolved. The CDR3 totals 14 residues. V gave up 1 base and J gave up 0 bases, with 7 bases separating them. Looked up from germline, CDR1 is SEHNR and CDR2 is FQNEAQ (reference sequence).

The rearrangement links TRBV25-1 to TRBJ1-4; D is perhaps TRBD1 (5 bases). Germline values: CDR1 MGHDK, CDR2 SYGVNS. This CDR3 contains 14 residues. V was pared by 6 bases and J by 7 bases, with 15 bases between. The CDR3 sequence: CASRDLAGREKLFF. CDR3 DNA sequence: TGTGCCAGCAGGGATCTAGCGGGGCGTGAAAAACTGTTTTTT.